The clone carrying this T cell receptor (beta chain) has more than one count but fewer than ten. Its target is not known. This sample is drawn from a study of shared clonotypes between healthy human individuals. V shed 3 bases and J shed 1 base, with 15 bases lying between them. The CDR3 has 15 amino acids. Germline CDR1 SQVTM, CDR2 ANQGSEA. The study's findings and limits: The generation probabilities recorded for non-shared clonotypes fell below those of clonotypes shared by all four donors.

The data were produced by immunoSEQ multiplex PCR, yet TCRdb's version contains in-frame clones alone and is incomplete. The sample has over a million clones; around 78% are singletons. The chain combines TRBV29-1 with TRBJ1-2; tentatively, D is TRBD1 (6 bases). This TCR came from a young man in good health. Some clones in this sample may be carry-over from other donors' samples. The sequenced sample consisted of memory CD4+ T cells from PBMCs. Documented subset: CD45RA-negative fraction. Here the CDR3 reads CSVEGRGYVNYGYTF. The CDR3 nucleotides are TGCAGCGTTGAGGGCAGGGGCTATGTTAACTATGGCTACACCTTC.